This T cell receptor beta chain comes out of a study of cytotoxic CD8 clonotypes in ibrutinib-treated CLL. The study, taken as a whole, reports: Researchers report that baseline clonality outpaced age-matched healthy donors and tracked circulating CD8+ T-cell counts.

Method: immunoSEQ multiplex PCR; TCRdb's copy keeps in-frame clones and lacks some. The sample has 300,000 to 350,000 clones, roughly 85% seen once. In regard to this clone: Its antigen is currently unknown.

The TCR originated in a human donor with chronic lymphocytic leukemia. Material: PBMCs, obtained before ibrutinib treatment.

The CDR3 region has the DNA TGTGCCAGCTCACCCGGAGATATCGAGCAGTTCTTC. Residues: CASSPGDIEQFF. The gene calls are TRBV18 and TRBJ2-1; D remains ambiguous. This CDR3 contains 12 residues. Germline values: CDR1 KGHSH, CDR2 LQKENI. Trimming removed 3 bases from V and 10 bases from J, with 10 bases in between.